Below, one T cell receptor beta chain is given with its context. Its antigen is still unknown. Trimming stripped 6 bases from V and 5 bases from J, with 8 bases between. This CDR3 is 11 amino acids long. Germline assignment: CDR1 SGHRS and CDR2 YFSETQ. This sample was taken from a study of T cell responses to AZD1222 COVID-19 vaccine. Overall study findings and caveats: Targeting of unmutated variant regions was reportedly seen in nearly half of spike-specific TCRs. Clonal diversity was possibly underestimated, and white British individuals and females predominated among donors. Baseline serostatus was positive in only six AZD1222 recipients. Two AZD1222 administrations were followed by greater Spike-specific TCR breadth and depth.

The table came from immunoSEQ multiplex PCR; TCRdb's copy has only in-frame clones and leaves some out. The sample contains 250,000 to 300,000 clones, 90% to 95% of which appear only once. This chain joins TRBV5-1 and TRBJ2-5; no clear D. The sequencing here drew on peripheral blood, taken 28 days after the second AZD1222 dose. The source is an adult who received the AZD1222 COVID-19 vaccine. For the CDR3, the DNA is TGCGCCAGCAAGGCCGTGGAGACCCAGTACTTC. Amino acids: CASKAVETQYF. Filled out from reference TRBV5-1 and TRBJ2-5, the complete variable domain reads KAGVTQTPRYLIKTRGQQVTLSCSPISGHRSVSWYQQTPGQGLQFLFEYFSETQRNKGNFPGRFSGRQFSNSRSEMNVSTLELGDSALYLCASKAVETQYFGPGTRLLVL.